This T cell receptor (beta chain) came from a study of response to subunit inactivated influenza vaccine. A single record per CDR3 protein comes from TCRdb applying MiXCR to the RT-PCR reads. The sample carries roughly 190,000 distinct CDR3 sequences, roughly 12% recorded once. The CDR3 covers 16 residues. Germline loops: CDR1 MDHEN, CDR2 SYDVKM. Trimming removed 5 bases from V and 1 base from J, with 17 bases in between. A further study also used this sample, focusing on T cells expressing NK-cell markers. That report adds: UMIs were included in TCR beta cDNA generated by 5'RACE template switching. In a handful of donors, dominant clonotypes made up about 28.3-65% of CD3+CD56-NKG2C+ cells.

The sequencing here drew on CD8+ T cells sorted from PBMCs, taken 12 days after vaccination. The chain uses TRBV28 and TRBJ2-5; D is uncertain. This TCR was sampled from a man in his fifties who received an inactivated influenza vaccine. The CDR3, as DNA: TGTGCCAGCAGTATCCCGGGTAGGAGTGGCCAAGAGACCCAGTACTTC. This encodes CASSIPGRSGQETQYF.